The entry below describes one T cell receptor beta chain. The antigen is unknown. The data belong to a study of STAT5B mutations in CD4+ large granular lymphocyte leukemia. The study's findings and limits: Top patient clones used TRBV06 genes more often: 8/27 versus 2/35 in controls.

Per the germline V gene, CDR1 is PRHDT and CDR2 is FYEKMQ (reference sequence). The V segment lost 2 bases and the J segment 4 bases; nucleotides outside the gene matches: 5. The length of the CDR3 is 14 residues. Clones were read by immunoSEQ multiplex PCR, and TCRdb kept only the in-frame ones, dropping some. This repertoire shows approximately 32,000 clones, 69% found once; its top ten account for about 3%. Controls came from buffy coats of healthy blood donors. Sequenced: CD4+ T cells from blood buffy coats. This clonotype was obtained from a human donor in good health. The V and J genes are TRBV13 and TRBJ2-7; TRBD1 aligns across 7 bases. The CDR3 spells CASSLSGGIYEQYF. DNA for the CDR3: TGTGCCAGCAGCTTATCAGGGGGTATTTACGAGCAGTACTTC. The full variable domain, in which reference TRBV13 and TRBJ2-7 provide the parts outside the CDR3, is AAGVIQSPRHLIKEKRETATLKCYPIPRHDTVYWYQQGPGQDPQFLISFYEKMQSDKGSIPDRFSAQQFSDYHSELNMSSLELGDSALYFCASSLSGGIYEQYFGPGTRLTVT.